The 12 T cell receptor beta chains reported below all come from one sample, sequenced in a study of regulatory T cells in long-lasting Graves disease. Time point indicated: newly diagnosed GD, antithyroid drugs for less than 3 months. PBMCs were the source of the RNA used for TCR sequencing. CDR3 regions were amplified by Arm-PCR using iRepertoire HTBI primers to build TCR beta libraries. TCRdb reprocessed the multiplex PCR reads with MiXCR, giving one entry per CDR3 protein. The sample lists fewer than 650,000 distinct CDR3 sequences, about 16% seen once, with 12% in the top ten. This same sample was also taken into another study, of T cells in Graves' hyperthyroidism and ophthalmopathy.

The starting material was peripheral blood mononuclear cells (PBMCs), obtained at new diagnosis, from a patient treated with antithyroid drugs. All receptors derive from a man aged 18-30 years with Graves disease.

Points on this clonotype: A read error may be the cause here, since a much bigger clone is one base away. Here the CDR3 omits its conserved ending phenylalanine or tryptophan, so a read error is the likely source. This chain links TRBV6-1 with TRBJ1-2, with unresolved D. V lost 3 bases to trimming and J lost 1 base, with 9 bases between them. This CDR3 comprises 14 residues. The germline V gene encodes CDR1 MNHNS and CDR2 SASEGT. In nucleotides, the CDR3 is TGTGCCAGCAGTGAGGGGTATGGTAACTATGGCTACACCTCC. Its translation: CASSEGYGNYGYTS.

The CDR3 is CASSQEGSGANYGYTF. The CDR3 DNA reads as TGCGCCAGCAGCCAAGAGGGGTCAGGGGCCAACTATGGCTACACCTTC. The chain joins TRBV4-1 to TRBJ1-2; weak D call: TRBD1 (6 bases). V gave up 0 bases and J gave up 2 bases, with 13 bases separating them. CDR1 and CDR2 from the germline V gene are MGHRA and YSYEKL. CDR3 size: 16 residues.

V usage is TRBV20-1 and J usage is TRBJ2-1, with 7 nucleotides matching TRBD2. The CDR3 loop spans 15 amino acids. Germline CDR1 DFQATT, CDR2 SNEGSKA (reference sequence). The junction had 10 bases not matched to a gene; V was cut back by 2 bases and J by 6 bases. CDR3 loop: CSARKAAGAFNEQFF. The CDR3 DNA reads TGCAGTGCTAGAAAAGCGGCGGGAGCATTCAATGAGCAGTTCTTC.

This clonotype was counted ten times or more. J is TRBJ2-3 and V is TRBV12-3 or TRBV12-4; D uncertain. V lost 6 bases, J lost 10 bases, and 14 bases lay in between. CDR3 size: 12 residues. CDR3 sequence reads: CASRLGFHAQYF. The CDR3 DNA follows: TGTGCCAGCAGGCTAGGCTTCCATGCGCAGTATTTT.

The V and J genes are TRBV19 and TRBJ2-1; weak D call: TRBD2 (6 bases). This CDR3 spans 15 amino acids. The V gene lost 5 bases and the J gene lost 5 bases, with 16 bases spanning the gap. Germline values: CDR1 LNHDA, CDR2 SQIVND (reference sequence). The CDR3 reads CASSSGLYRNNEQFF. In DNA, the CDR3 is TGTGCCAGTAGTTCGGGACTCTACCGTAACAATGAGCAGTTCTTC.

As regards this clonotype: With a much larger clone just one base away, this may be a read error. The CDR3 sequence: CASSGVAIHHNNEQLF. DNA for the CDR3: TGTGCCAGCAGTGGAGTAGCGATCCACCACAACAATGAGCAGCTCTTC. This chain uses TRBV6-2 or TRBV6-3 with TRBJ2-1; a possible D gene is TRBD2 (5 bases). Germline-derived CDR1 and CDR2 are MNHEY and SVGEGT. This CDR3 has 16 residues.

This clonotype was counted many times. The chain's CDR3 is CASSHRGLGSNQPQHF. The DNA for the CDR3 is TGTGCCAGCAGTCACAGGGGCCTGGGCAGCAATCAGCCCCAGCATTTT. J is TRBJ1-5 and V is TRBV2; 7 bases map to TRBD1. CDR3 size: 16 residues. Trimming cost V 5 bases and J 1 base; bases outside gene matches: 8. Germline CDR1 and CDR2: SNHLY and FYNNEI. Full variable domain (rest looked up from reference TRBV2 and TRBJ1-5): EPEVTQTPSHQVTQMGQEVILRCVPISNHLYFYWYRQILGQKVEFLVSFYNNEISEKSEIFDDQFSVERPDGSNFTLKIRSTKLEDSAMYFCASSHRGLGSNQPQHFGDGTRLSIL.

The chain employs TRBV19 and TRBJ1-1; 7 bases map to TRBD1. With V trimmed by 3 bases and J by 3 bases, 4 bases remained unmatched. This CDR3 comprises 14 residues. Germline V lookup: CDR1 LNHDA, CDR2 SQIVND (reference sequence). In nucleotides, the CDR3 is TGTGCCAGTAGTATTTGGGACAGCGACACTGAAGCTTTCTTT. This translates into CASSIWDSDTEAFF.

This rearrangement joins TRBV28 to TRBJ1-3, with 7 bases lining up with TRBD1. The CDR3 length is 16 residues. With V trimmed by 2 bases and J by 6 bases, 10 bases remained unmatched. Looked up from germline, CDR1 is MDHEN and CDR2 is SYDVKM. DNA of the CDR3: TGTGCCAGCAGTTTAGATCTAAACAGGGGTGAAAACACCATATATTTT. This sequence encodes CASSLDLNRGENTIYF.

The chain carries TRBV19 and TRBJ2-7; D may be TRBD2 (6 bases). The germline CDR1 and CDR2 sequences are LNHDA and SQIVND (reference sequence). V lost 1 base, J lost 4 bases, and 11 bases lay in between. This CDR3 spans 14 amino acids. CDR3 in amino acids: CASSIAAGPYEQYF. CDR3 in DNA: TGTGCCAGTAGTATAGCAGCGGGCCCTTACGAGCAGTACTTC.

V gene TRBV7-2 combines with J gene TRBJ1-1, with D unresolved. This CDR3 has 17 residues. The germline V gene has CDR1 SGHTA and CDR2 FQGNSA. The germline V and J ends were trimmed by 3 bases and 3 bases, with 20 bases remaining between them. CDR3 coding DNA: TGTGCCAGCAGCTTTGGGGTGAAGGTACTTTGGGACACTGAAGCTTTCTTT. Its protein is CASSFGVKVLWDTEAFF.

This clonotype was seen repeatedly, ten times or more. The V gene is TRBV10-3, the J gene TRBJ1-1, with a tentative D call TRBD1 (5 bases). The CDR3 has 15 amino acids. V lost 5 bases to trimming and J lost 0 bases, with 13 bases between them. The germline gives CDR1 ENHRY, CDR2 SYGVKD. The CDR3 protein is CAISPGLRVNTEAFF. The DNA of the CDR3 is TGTGCCATCAGTCCGGGACTCCGGGTGAACACTGAAGCTTTCTTT.